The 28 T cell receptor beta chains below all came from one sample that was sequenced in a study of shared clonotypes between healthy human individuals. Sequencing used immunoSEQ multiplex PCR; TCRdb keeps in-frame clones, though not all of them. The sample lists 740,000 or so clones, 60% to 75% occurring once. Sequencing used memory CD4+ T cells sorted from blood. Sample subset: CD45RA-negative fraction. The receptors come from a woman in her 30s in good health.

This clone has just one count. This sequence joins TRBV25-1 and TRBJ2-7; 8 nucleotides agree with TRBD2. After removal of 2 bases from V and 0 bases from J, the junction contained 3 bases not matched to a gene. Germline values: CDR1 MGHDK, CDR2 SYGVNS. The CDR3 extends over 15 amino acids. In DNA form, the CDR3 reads TGTGCCAGCAGTGAACCGACTAGCGTCTCCTACGAGCAGTACTTC. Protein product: CASSEPTSVSYEQYF.

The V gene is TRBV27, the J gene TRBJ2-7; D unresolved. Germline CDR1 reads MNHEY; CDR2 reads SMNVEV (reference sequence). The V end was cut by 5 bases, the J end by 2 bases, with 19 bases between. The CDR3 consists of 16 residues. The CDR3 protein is CASSPRIPYNPYEQYF. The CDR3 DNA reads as TGTGCCAGCAGTCCCAGGATCCCCTACAACCCCTACGAGCAGTACTTC.

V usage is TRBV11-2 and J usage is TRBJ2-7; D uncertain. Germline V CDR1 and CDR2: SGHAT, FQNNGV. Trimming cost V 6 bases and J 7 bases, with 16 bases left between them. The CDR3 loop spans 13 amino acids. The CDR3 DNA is TGTGCCAGCAGACGGTTGGGTACCCGGGAGCAGTACTTC. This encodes CASRRLGTREQYF.

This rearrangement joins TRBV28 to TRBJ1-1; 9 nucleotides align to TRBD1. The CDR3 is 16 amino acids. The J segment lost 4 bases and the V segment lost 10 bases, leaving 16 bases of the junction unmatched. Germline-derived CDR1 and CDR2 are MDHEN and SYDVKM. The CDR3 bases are TGTGCCACCACGAATTACCGGTGGGACAGGGCCACTGAAGCTTTCTTT. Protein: CATTNYRWDRATEAFF.

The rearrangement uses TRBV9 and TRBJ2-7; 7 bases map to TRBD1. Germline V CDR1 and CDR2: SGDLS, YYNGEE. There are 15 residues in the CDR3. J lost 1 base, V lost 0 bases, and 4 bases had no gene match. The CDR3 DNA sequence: TGTGCCAGCAGCGTAGAGCCACAGGGGTCCTACGAGCAGTACTTC. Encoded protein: CASSVEPQGSYEQYF.

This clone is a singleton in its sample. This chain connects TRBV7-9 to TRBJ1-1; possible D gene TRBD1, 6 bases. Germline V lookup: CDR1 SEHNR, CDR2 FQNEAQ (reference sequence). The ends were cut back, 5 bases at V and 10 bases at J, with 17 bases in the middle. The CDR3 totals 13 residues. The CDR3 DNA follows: TGTGCCAGCAGCAGCTCGGGACACCGGGGAGCTTTCTTT. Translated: CASSSSGHRGAFF.

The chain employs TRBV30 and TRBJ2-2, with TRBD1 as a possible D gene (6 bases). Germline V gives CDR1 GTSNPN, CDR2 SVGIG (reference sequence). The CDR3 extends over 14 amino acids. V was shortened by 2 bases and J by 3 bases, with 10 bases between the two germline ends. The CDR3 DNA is TGTGCCTGGAGTACGAACAGGGACACCGGGGAGCTGTTTTTT. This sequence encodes CAWSTNRDTGELFF.

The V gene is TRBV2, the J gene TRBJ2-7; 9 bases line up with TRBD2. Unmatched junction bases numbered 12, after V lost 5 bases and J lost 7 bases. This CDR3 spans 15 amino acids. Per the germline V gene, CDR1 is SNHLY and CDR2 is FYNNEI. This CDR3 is CASSLLAGAPGEQYF. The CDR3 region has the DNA TGTGCCAGCAGTCTCTTAGCGGGAGCCCCGGGAGAGCAGTACTTC. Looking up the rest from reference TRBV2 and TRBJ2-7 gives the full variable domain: EPEVTQTPSHQVTQMGQEVILRCVPISNHLYFYWYRQILGQKVEFLVSFYNNEISEKSEIFDDQFSVERPDGSNFTLKIRSTKLEDSAMYFCASSLLAGAPGEQYFGPGTRLTVT.

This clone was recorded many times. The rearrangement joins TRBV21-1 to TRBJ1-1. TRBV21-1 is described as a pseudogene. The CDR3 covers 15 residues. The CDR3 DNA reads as TGTGCCAGCAGCCTTGGGGGACGGCTGAACACTGAAGCTTTCTTT. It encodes CASSLGGRLNTEAFF.

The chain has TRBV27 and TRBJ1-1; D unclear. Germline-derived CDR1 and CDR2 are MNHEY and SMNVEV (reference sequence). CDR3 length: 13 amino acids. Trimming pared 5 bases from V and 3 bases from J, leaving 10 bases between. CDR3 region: CASSIESDTEAFF. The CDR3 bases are TGTGCCAGCAGTATAGAGAGCGACACTGAAGCTTTCTTT.

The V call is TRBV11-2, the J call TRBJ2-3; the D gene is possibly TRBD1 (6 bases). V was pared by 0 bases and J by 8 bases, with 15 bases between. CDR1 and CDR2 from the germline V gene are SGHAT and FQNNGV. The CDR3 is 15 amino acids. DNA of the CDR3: TGTGCCAGCAGCTTAGATCCTCGGGGCAGGGGTACGCAGTATTTT. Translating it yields CASSLDPRGRGTQYF. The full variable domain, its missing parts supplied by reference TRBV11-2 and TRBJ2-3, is EAGVAQSPRYKIIEKRQSVAFWCNPISGHATLYWYQQILGQGPKLLIQFQNNGVVDDSQLPKDRFSAERLKGVDSTLKIQPAKLEDSAVYLCASSLDPRGRGTQYFGPGTRLTVL.

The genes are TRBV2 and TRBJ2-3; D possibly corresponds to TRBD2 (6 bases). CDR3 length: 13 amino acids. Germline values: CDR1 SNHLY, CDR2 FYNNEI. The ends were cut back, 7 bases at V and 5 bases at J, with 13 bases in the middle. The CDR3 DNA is TGTGCCAGCATGAACCCGGGGGAAGATACGCAGTATTTT. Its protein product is CASMNPGEDTQYF.

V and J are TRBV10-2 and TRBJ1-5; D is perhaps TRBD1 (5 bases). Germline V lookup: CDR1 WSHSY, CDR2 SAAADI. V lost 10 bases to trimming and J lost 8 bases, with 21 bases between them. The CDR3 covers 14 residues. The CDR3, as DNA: TGCGCCATCGCCATGGGGCAGTCCCCGGAGCCCCAGCATTTT. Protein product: CAIAMGQSPEPQHF.

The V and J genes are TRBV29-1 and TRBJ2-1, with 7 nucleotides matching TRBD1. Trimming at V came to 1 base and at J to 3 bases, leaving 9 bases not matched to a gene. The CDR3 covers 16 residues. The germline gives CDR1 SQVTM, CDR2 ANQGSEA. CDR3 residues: CSVEGTGQSNYNEQFF. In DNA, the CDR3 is TGCAGCGTTGAAGGGACAGGCCAATCCAACTACAATGAGCAGTTCTTC.

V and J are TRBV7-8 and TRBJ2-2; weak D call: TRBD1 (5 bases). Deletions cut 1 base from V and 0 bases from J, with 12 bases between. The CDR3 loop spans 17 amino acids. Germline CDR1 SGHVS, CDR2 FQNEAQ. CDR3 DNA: TGTGCCAGCAGCTTAGTCGCCCTCAGGGCGAACACCGGGGAGCTGTTTTTT. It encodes CASSLVALRANTGELFF.

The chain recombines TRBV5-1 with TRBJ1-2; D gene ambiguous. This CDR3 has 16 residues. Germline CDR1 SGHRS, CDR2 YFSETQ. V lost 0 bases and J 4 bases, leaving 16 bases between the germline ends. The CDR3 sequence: CASSLGEAGSGYGYTF. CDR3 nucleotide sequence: TGCGCCAGCAGCTTGGGGGAGGCAGGCTCGGGCTATGGCTACACCTTC.

The CDR3 loop is CATSRVPAGAENEQFF. The CDR3 region has the DNA TGTGCCACCAGCAGAGTCCCAGCGGGAGCGGAAAATGAGCAGTTCTTC. The chain uses TRBV15 and TRBJ2-1, with TRBD2 matching 8 bases. Germline V gives CDR1 LNHNV, CDR2 YYDKDF (reference sequence). This CDR3 comprises 16 residues. V dropped 1 base and J dropped 7; count of bases not matched to a gene: 9.

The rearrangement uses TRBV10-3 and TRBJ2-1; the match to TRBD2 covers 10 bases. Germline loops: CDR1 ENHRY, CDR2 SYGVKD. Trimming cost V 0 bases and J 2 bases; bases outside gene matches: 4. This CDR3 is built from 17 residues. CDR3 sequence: CAISESLAGGPYNEQFF. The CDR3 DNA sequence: TGTGCCATCAGTGAGTCGTTAGCGGGAGGACCCTACAATGAGCAGTTCTTC.

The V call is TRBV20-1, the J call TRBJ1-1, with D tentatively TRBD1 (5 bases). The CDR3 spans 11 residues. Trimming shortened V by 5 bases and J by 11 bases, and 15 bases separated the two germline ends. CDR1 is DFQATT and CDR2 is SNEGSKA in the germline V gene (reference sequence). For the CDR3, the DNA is TGCAGTGCTCAGGGTTTACGCTACGCTTTCTTT. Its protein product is CSAQGLRYAFF.

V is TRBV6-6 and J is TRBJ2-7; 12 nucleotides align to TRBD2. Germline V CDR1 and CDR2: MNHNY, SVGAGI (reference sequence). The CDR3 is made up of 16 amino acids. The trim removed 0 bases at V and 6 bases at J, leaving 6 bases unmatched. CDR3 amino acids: CASSYSRTSGIVEQYF. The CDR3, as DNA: TGTGCCAGCAGTTACTCGAGGACTAGCGGGATAGTCGAGCAGTACTTC.

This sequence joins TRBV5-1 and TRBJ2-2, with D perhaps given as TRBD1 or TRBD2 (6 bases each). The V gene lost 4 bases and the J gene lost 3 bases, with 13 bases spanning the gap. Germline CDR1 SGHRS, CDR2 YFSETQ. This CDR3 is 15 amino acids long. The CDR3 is CASSPSRGDTGELFF. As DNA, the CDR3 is TGCGCCAGCAGCCCCTCGAGGGGGGACACCGGGGAGCTGTTTTTT.

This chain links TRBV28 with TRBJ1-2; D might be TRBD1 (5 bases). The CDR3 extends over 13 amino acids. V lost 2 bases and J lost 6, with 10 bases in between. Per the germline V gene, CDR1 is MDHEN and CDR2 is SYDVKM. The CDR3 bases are TGTGCCAGCAGTTTAGCCCTAGGGGATGGCTACACCTTC. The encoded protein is CASSLALGDGYTF.

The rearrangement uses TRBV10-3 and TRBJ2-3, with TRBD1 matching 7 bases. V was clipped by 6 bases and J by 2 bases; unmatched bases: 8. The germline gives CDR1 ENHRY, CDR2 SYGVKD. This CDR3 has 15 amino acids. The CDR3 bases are TGTGCCATCAGCGACAGGGTAGCAAACACAGATACGCAGTATTTT. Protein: CAISDRVANTDTQYF.

CDR3 residues: CASKRGTQYF. The CDR3 DNA reads as TGTGCCAGCAAACGGGGGACCCAGTACTTC. J is TRBJ2-5 and V is TRBV6-5; weak D call: TRBD2 (5 bases). Per germline, CDR1 MNHEY and CDR2 SVGAGI. Trimming took 7 bases from V and 7 from J, leaving 7 bases between them. The CDR3 spans 10 residues.

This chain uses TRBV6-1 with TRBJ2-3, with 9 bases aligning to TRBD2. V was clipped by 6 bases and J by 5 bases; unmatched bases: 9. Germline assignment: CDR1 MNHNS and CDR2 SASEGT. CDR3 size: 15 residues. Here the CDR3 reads CASRTGTSPRDTQYF. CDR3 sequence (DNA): TGTGCCAGCAGGACCGGGACTAGCCCCCGAGATACGCAGTATTTT.

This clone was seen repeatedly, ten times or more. The CDR3 DNA follows: TGTGCCAGCAGCCTCCGGGACACACCCTTGGCCACGCAGTATTTT. Translation gives CASSLRDTPLATQYF. This chain joins TRBV25-1 and TRBJ2-3; weak D call: TRBD1 (6 bases). Germline V gives CDR1 MGHDK, CDR2 SYGVNS. This CDR3 region has 15 residues. Trimming pared 6 bases from V and 9 bases from J, leaving 22 bases between.

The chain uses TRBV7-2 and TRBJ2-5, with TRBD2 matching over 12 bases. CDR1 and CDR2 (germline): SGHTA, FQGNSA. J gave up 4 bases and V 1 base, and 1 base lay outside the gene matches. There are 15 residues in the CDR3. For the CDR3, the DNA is TGTGCCAGCAGCTTAGGACTAGCGGGAGTAGAGACCCAGTACTTC. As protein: CASSLGLAGVETQYF.

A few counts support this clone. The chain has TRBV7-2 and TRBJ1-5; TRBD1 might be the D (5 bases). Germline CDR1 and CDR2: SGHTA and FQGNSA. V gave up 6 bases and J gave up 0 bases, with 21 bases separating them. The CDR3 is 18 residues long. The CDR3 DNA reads TGTGCCAGCAGTAAAGACCCGGTGGTAGGGGCTAGCAATCAGCCCCAGCATTTT. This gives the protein CASSKDPVVGASNQPQHF.